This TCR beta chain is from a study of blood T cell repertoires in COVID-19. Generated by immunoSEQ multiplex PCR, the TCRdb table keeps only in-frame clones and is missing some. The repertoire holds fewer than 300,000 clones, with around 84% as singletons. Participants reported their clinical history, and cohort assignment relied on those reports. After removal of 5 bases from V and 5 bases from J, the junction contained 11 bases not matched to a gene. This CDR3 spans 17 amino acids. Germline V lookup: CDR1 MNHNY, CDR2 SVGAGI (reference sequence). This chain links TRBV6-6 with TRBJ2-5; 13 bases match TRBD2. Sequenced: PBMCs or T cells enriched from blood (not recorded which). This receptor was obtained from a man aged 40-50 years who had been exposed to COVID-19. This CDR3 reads CASSPWGLAGPGETQYF. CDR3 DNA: TGTGCCAGCAGTCCTTGGGGACTAGCGGGACCCGGGGAGACCCAGTACTTC.